These T cell receptor beta chains were read from a single sample in a study of blood T cell repertoires in COVID-19. Generated by immunoSEQ multiplex PCR, the TCRdb table keeps only in-frame clones and is missing some. There are more than 300,000 clones in the sample; about 89% occur only once, and approximately 1.8% lies in the top ten. Specimen: PBMCs or T cells enriched from blood (not recorded which). These receptors were obtained from a man aged 35-49 years in a cohort exposed to, infected with or recovered from COVID-19 (not recorded which). CDR3s include the opening cysteine and the closing phenylalanine or tryptophan. A D gene is named only where the DNA matches it firmly. The listing skips clone size in some rows; elsewhere it reads once, few, many or a size class.

clone size: .; J gene: TRBJ2-5; D gene: .; V gene: TRBV20-1; CDR3 protein: CSPREQETQYF; CDR3 DNA: TGCAGCCCCAGGGAACAAGAGACCCAGTACTTC
clone size: .; J gene: TRBJ2-1; D gene: TRBD2; V gene: TRBV5-1; CDR3 protein: CASSSAGAEYNEQFF; CDR3 DNA: TGCGCCAGCAGCTCAGCGGGAGCGGAGTACAATGAGCAGTTCTTC
clone size: .; J gene: TRBJ2-7; D gene: TRBD2; V gene: TRBV24-1; CDR3 protein: CATSDLLAGLTYEQYF; CDR3 DNA: TGTGCCACCAGTGATTTGCTAGCGGGATTGACCTACGAGCAGTACTTC
clone size: few; J gene: TRBJ2-7; D gene: TRBD2; V gene: TRBV7-2; CDR3 protein: CASSLGASGSVSEQYF; CDR3 DNA: TGTGCCAGCAGCTTAGGTGCTAGCGGGAGTGTTAGCGAGCAGTACTTC
clone size: .; J gene: TRBJ2-3; D gene: TRBD2; V gene: TRBV19; CDR3 protein: CASSISNLAGRNTQYF; CDR3 DNA: TGTGCCAGTAGTATATCGAACCTAGCGGGTCGTAATACGCAGTATTTT
clone size: .; J gene: TRBJ1-3; D gene: TRBD1; V gene: TRBV27; CDR3 protein: CASSRQGGGNTIYF; CDR3 DNA: TGTGCCAGCAGTCGACAGGGGGGCGGAAACACCATATATTTT
clone size: .; J gene: TRBJ1-1; D gene: .; V gene: TRBV7-6; CDR3 protein: CASSSPGIPNTEAFF; CDR3 DNA: TGTGCCAGCAGCTCCCCCGGGATACCGAACACTGAAGCTTTCTTT
clone size: few; J gene: TRBJ1-2; D gene: .; V gene: TRBV7-9; CDR3 protein: CASSLRGLTNYGYTF; CDR3 DNA: TGTGCCAGCAGCTTAAGGGGGTTGACTAACTATGGCTACACCTTC
clone size: .; J gene: TRBJ1-4; D gene: TRBD1; V gene: TRBV5-1; CDR3 protein: CASSLTGLNEKLFF; CDR3 DNA: TGCGCCAGCAGCCTGACAGGGCTTAATGAAAAACTGTTTTTT
clone size: .; J gene: TRBJ2-3; D gene: .; V gene: TRBV9; CDR3 protein: CASSGASTDTQYF; CDR3 DNA: TGTGCCAGCAGCGGGGCTAGCACAGATACGCAGTATTTT
clone size: .; J gene: TRBJ2-7; D gene: .; V gene: TRBV2; CDR3 protein: CASSDVLRFLSYEQYF; CDR3 DNA: TGTGCCAGCAGTGATGTTCTACGATTCCTCTCCTACGAGCAGTACTTC
clone size: once; J gene: TRBJ2-3; D gene: .; V gene: TRBV6-1; CDR3 protein: CASSDPPGADTQYF; CDR3 DNA: TGTGCCAGCAGTGACCCGCCGGGGGCAGATACGCAGTATTTT
clone size: once; J gene: TRBJ1-1; D gene: .; V gene: TRBV10-2; CDR3 protein: CASNKLLATPEAFF; CDR3 DNA: TGCGCCAGCAATAAACTTCTCGCCACTCCTGAAGCTTTCTTT
clone size: .; J gene: TRBJ2-5; D gene: TRBD2; V gene: TRBV9; CDR3 protein: CASSAGEGNQYF; CDR3 DNA: TGTGCCAGCAGCGCTGGGGAGGGCAACCAGTACTTC
clone size: few; J gene: TRBJ2-5; D gene: .; V gene: TRBV15; CDR3 protein: CATSRDKQRGETQYF; CDR3 DNA: TGTGCCACCAGCAGAGATAAACAGAGAGGGGAGACCCAGTACTTC
clone size: .; J gene: TRBJ1-2; D gene: TRBD1; V gene: TRBV19; CDR3 protein: CASSPPGQTYGYTF; CDR3 DNA: TGTGCCAGTAGTCCCCCGGGACAGACCTATGGCTACACCTTC
clone size: .; J gene: TRBJ1-4; D gene: TRBD1; V gene: TRBV27; CDR3 protein: CASSPGGRGRSSEKLFF; CDR3 DNA: TGTGCCAGCAGTCCGGGAGGCAGGGGGCGGTCAAGCGAAAAACTGTTTTTT
clone size: .; J gene: TRBJ2-7; D gene: .; V gene: TRBV11-3; CDR3 protein: CAGPEAEQYF; CDR3 DNA: TGTGCCGGGCCGGAGGCCGAGCAGTACTTC
clone size: .; J gene: TRBJ1-1; D gene: TRBD1; V gene: TRBV5-6; CDR3 protein: CASSPQGGNTEAFF; CDR3 DNA: TGTGCCAGCAGCCCGCAGGGGGGGAACACTGAAGCTTTCTTT
clone size: .; J gene: TRBJ1-2; D gene: .; V gene: TRBV5-1; CDR3 protein: CASSLDRYGYTF; CDR3 DNA: TGCGCCAGCAGCTTGGACAGATATGGCTACACCTTC
clone size: once; J gene: TRBJ2-1; D gene: .; V gene: TRBV6-5; CDR3 protein: CASSYLSPLNEQFF; CDR3 DNA: TGTGCCAGCAGTTACTTATCACCACTCAATGAGCAGTTCTTC
clone size: .; J gene: TRBJ2-3; D gene: .; V gene: TRBV6-5; CDR3 protein: CASSSPFGIKSDTQYF; CDR3 DNA: TGTGCCAGCAGTTCCCCCTTCGGGATTAAATCAGATACGCAGTATTTT
clone size: .; J gene: TRBJ1-5; D gene: .; V gene: TRBV28; CDR3 protein: CATLKEPQPQHF; CDR3 DNA: TGTGCCACCTTGAAGGAGCCGCAGCCCCAGCATTTT